A single sample is the source of the 6 T cell receptor beta chains below, sequenced in a study of cytomegalovirus exposure and HLA in healthy donors (TCRdb year 2017). To prepare the library, the immunoSEQ multiplex PCR assay was applied. For the multiplex PCR, a mixture combining 60 forward primers for TCR Vbeta segments and 13 reverse primers for TCR Jbeta segments was used. Imported from immuneACCESS, the table was reduced by TCRdb to in-frame sequences with V and J called. These copies leave out some clones; in studies compared against another copy, an unresolved V gene accounts for under half, and the cause of the remainder is not known. The sample yields about 160,000 clones; around four fifths were counted once. The ten largest clones take up about 10% of the sample. Material for sequencing was PBMCs. These receptors were obtained from a man in his forties or fifties in good health and CMV-seropositive.

The chain is built from TRBV30 and TRBJ1-6; unclear D gene. The CDR3 extends over 13 amino acids. V lost 5 bases and J lost 0, with 5 bases in between. Germline CDR1 reads GTSNPN; CDR2 reads SVGIG (reference sequence). CDR3: CAWGSSYNSPLHF. The CDR3 DNA follows: TGTGCCTGGGGGAGCTCCTATAATTCACCCCTCCACTTT.

This clone was counted only a few times. The rearrangement uses TRBV29-1 and TRBJ1-1; D is undetermined. Germline loops: CDR1 SQVTM, CDR2 ANQGSEA. Trimming took off 1 base at V and 4 bases at J, with 10 bases between the two ends. The CDR3 is made up of 13 amino acids. The CDR3 spells CSVEAPWATEAFF. DNA of the CDR3: TGCAGCGTTGAAGCCCCCTGGGCCACTGAAGCTTTCTTT.

The table lists this clone with a few counts. The chain recombines TRBV28 with TRBJ1-1; D is possibly TRBD1 (6 bases). V shed 10 bases and J shed 3 bases, with 12 bases lying between them. This CDR3 is built from 12 residues. CDR1 and CDR2 from the germline V gene are MDHEN and SYDVKM. The CDR3 loop reads CATRRGYTEAFF. The CDR3 nucleotides read TGTGCCACCCGAAGGGGGTACACTGAAGCTTTCTTT. Together with reference TRBV28 and TRBJ1-1, the CDR3 gives the full variable domain: DVKVTQSSRYLVKRTGEKVFLECVQDMDHENMFWYRQDPGLGLRLIYFSYDVKMKEKGDIPEGYSVSREKKERFSLILESASTNQTSMYLCATRRGYTEAFFGQGTRLTVV.

The gene calls are TRBV7-2 and TRBJ2-2; 12 bases are a match to TRBD2. V dropped 5 bases and J dropped 5; count of bases not matched to a gene: 3. Germline CDR1 is SGHTA and CDR2 is FQGNSA. This CDR3 has 15 amino acids. Here the CDR3 DNA reads TGTGCCAGCAGCGAACTAGCGGGGGGAACCGGGGAGCTGTTTTTT. It is translated as CASSELAGGTGELFF.

This clone has a single count. The rearrangement joins TRBV28 to TRBJ1-2, with D possibly matching TRBD1 (5 bases). CDR3 length: 13 residues. Germline CDR1 and CDR2: MDHEN and SYDVKM. V gave up 3 bases and J gave up 4 bases, with 9 bases separating them. CDR3 amino acids: CASSFDRSYGYTF. CDR3 nucleotide sequence: TGTGCCAGCAGTTTCGACAGAAGCTATGGCTACACCTTC.

The rearrangement links TRBV13 to TRBJ2-7, with 7 positions matching TRBD1. There are 12 residues in the CDR3. From germline, CDR1 is PRHDT and CDR2 FYEKMQ (reference sequence). V was clipped by 4 bases and J by 10 bases; unmatched bases: 7. CDR3 DNA sequence: TGTGCCAGCAGCTCCGGGACAGAGATCCAGTACTTC. Residues: CASSSGTEIQYF.